These T cell receptor beta chains were read from a single sample in a study of blood T cell repertoires in COVID-19. Profiling relied on immunoSEQ multiplex PCR, and the TCRdb table lists in-frame clones only, not all of them. The sample includes around 250,000 clones, about 83% of them seen just once. Sequenced material: peripheral blood. Receptor source: a man of 80 years or more with acute or convalescent COVID-19. The CDR3 runs from the conserved cysteine through the conserved F or W. D genes are given only for firm matches. Only some rows state a clone size, as once, few, many or a class for expanded clones.

j_call clone_size d_call v_call cdr3_nt cdr3_aa
TRBJ2-1 - TRBD2 TRBV3-1/TRBV3-2 TGTGCCAGCAGCCAAGATTGGGGCCTAGCGGGTTCCCCCACGACGTTGTACAATGAGCAGTTCTTC CASSQDWGLAGSPTTLYNEQFF
TRBJ1-1 - TRBD1 TRBV29-1 TGCAGCGTCGTTCGGACAGGGGGCGGGGGCACTGAAGCTTTCTTT CSVVRTGGGGTEAFF
TRBJ1-1 - - TRBV5-1 TGCGCCAGCAGCTCACAGCCCGGGAACACTGAAGCTTTCTTT CASSSQPGNTEAFF
TRBJ1-2 - TRBD1 TRBV20-1 TGCAGTGCCGACAGGGGTGGCTACACCTTC CSADRGGYTF
TRBJ2-5 once - TRBV24-1 TGTGCCACCAGTGATAGGGCCAGGGAAGAGACCCAGTACTTC CATSDRAREETQYF
TRBJ2-3 once - TRBV30 TGTGCCTGTGTTAAGGGAGGAGATACGCAGTATTTT CACVKGGDTQYF
TRBJ1-2 - TRBD1 TRBV3-1/TRBV3-2 TGTGCCAGCAGCCAAACGGACAGGCGCCACGTCTATGGCTACACCTTC CASSQTDRRHVYGYTF
TRBJ2-4 - - TRBV4-1 TGCGCCAGCAGCCAAGACTTGACGGGACTAGCCAAAAACATTCAGTACTTC CASSQDLTGLAKNIQYF
TRBJ1-2 - - TRBV19 TGTGCCAGTAGCTTTCCCGGACAGCGCTCGGGTGGCTACACCTTC CASSFPGQRSGGYTF
TRBJ1-2 - - TRBV7-2 TGTGCCAGCAGCGCCCAACGGGACTATGGCTACACCTTC CASSAQRDYGYTF
TRBJ2-7 - TRBD2 TRBV15 TGTGCCACCAGCAGGTCCCCCTTTAGCGGGGGGGACGAGCAGTACTTC CATSRSPFSGGDEQYF
TRBJ2-7 - - TRBV2 TGTGCCAGCAGTGGCTCGGCTAGCTTTCTCCACGAGCAGTACTTC CASSGSASFLHEQYF
TRBJ2-3 - TRBD2 TRBV3-1/TRBV3-2 TGTGCCAGCAGACCCCTAGCGGGAAGCACAGATACGCAGTATTTT CASRPLAGSTDTQYF
TRBJ1-2 - - TRBV9 TGTGCCAGCAGCGCCGTCCCGTTTAACTATGGCTACACCTTC CASSAVPFNYGYTF
TRBJ2-2 - TRBD1 TRBV2 TGTGCCAGCAGGGACAGGGGCGCCACCGGGGAGCTGTTTTTT CASRDRGATGELFF
TRBJ2-1 few - TRBV12-3/TRBV12-4 TGTGCCAGCAGTTCGCGGGACGAGCAGTTCTTC CASSSRDEQFF
TRBJ2-1 - TRBD2 TRBV5-1 TGCGCCAGCAGCTTGGTGACTAGCGGGACCAATGAGCAGTTCTTC CASSLVTSGTNEQFF
TRBJ2-2 once TRBD1 TRBV5-1 TGCGCCAGCAGCCGGGACAGGGTCACCGGGGAGCTGTTTTTT CASSRDRVTGELFF
TRBJ1-1 once - TRBV28 TGTGCCAGCAGTTTTTTTGCAGGGAACACTGAAGCTTTCTTT CASSFFAGNTEAFF
TRBJ2-7 - TRBD2 TRBV11-3 TGTGCCAGCAGTTCCAGCGGGAGGGCCCAGGAGCAGTACTTC CASSSSGRAQEQYF